The clone carrying this T cell receptor beta chain was recorded a few times. Its antigen is unknown. This record belongs to a study of blood T cells in healthy people across ages. Study-wide results and limits: Underestimates were what the diversity estimates from one million T cells were considered to be.

Each donor supplied approximately 10 milliliters of peripheral blood. Each sample had at least 7 million PBMCs isolated. Together with a sample-barcoded 5' primer, a J-beta primer mix was included in a second PCR lasting roughly 6 to 12 cycles. TCRdb itself ran the 5' RACE reads through MiXCR, one entry per CDR3 protein. The sample yields roughly 1,500,000 distinct CDR3 sequences, about 35% seen once. Sequencing was performed on blood. The TCR comes from a woman younger than 45 in good health.

CDR3 amino acids: CASSLDSRAGANVLTF. The CDR3 DNA follows: TGCGCCAGCAGCTTGGATTCCAGGGCTGGGGCCAACGTCCTGACTTTC. This chain links TRBV5-1 with TRBJ2-6; possibly TRBD1 for D (5 bases). The CDR3 extends over 16 amino acids. Trimming removed 0 bases at V and 2 bases at J, with 9 bases between. Germline V lookup: CDR1 SGHRS, CDR2 YFSETQ.